The table lists the clone carrying this T cell receptor beta chain with a few counts. CDR1 is MNHEY, CDR2 SMNVEV, per germline (reference sequence). V lost 6 bases and J lost 3, with 6 bases in between. The CDR3 loop spans 11 amino acids. The authors' processing: Amplifying reference gene primers gave estimates of nucleated cell counts. Method: immunoSEQ multiplex PCR; TCRdb's copy keeps in-frame clones and lacks some. V and J calls and clone size are those listed in that table; D and trimming were worked out from the DNA. This table has 30,000 to 45,000 clones, approximately 88% appearing once. This entry comes from a study of blood T cell repertoires in COVID-19. On the study more broadly: There were acute and convalescent COVID-19 samples, and they came from the United States, Italy and Spain. Sources were T cells, B-cell-depleted T cells, or PBMCs; the material itself was cDNA or gDNA.

The receptor comes from a human donor in a cohort sampled during active COVID-19. The chain uses TRBV27 and TRBJ2-7, with D tentatively TRBD2 (6 bases). The sample comprised peripheral blood. Written as DNA, the CDR3 is TGTGCCAGCAGGCGGGGCTACGAGCAGTACTTC. Its translation: CASRRGYEQYF.